This TCR beta chain was identified during a study of blood T cell repertoires in COVID-19. About the research overall: The United States, Italy and Spain provided the acute and convalescent COVID-19 samples. Sources were T cells, B-cell-depleted T cells, or PBMCs; the material itself was cDNA or gDNA.

J gave up 4 bases and V 6 bases, and 11 bases lay outside the gene matches. Germline V gene sequence: CDR1 LNHDA, CDR2 SQIVND (reference sequence). The CDR3 is made up of 16 amino acids. Original analysis: Reference gene primer amplification gave estimated nucleated cell counts. Sequenced by immunoSEQ multiplex PCR; TCRdb stores in-frame clones only, minus some. V and J calls and clone size are those listed in that table; D and trimming were worked out from the DNA. The sample lists about 230,000 clones, roughly 88% occurring once. The receptor was isolated from a man aged 35-49 years with acute or convalescent COVID-19. The chain employs TRBV19 and TRBJ2-1; 8 positions match TRBD2. Specimen: peripheral blood. The CDR3 loop reads CASSPIIAGSYNEQFF. DNA of the CDR3: TGTGCCAGTAGCCCAATCATAGCGGGAAGTTACAATGAGCAGTTCTTC.